This section outlines one T cell receptor beta chain sequence together with its context. What this receptor recognizes is not known. Base qualities are not provided; no much larger clone lies one nucleotide away. This sample is drawn from a study of blood T cell repertoires in COVID-19 (dated by TCRdb to 2020 to 2021). Background on the whole study: The collaborator samples originated in the United States, Italy and Spain and spanned the acute and convalescent phases of COVID-19. The material from the prospective study consisted of cDNA or gDNA derived from T cells, B-cell-depleted T cells, or PBMCs. Deeply sampled blood TCRbeta repertoires from subjects exposed to, actively infected with, or recovered from COVID-19 were included in the dataset. The repertoires were released in a freely available public database intended as a resource for research on the immune response to SARS-CoV-2. Samples came from the ongoing ImmuneRACE study (first 160 participants) plus 1,254 subjects from 6 global collaborators. Nearly every sample came with metadata listing a de-identified subject ID, COVID-19 status, age in years and sex. Where available, HLA class I and class II types were obtained from metadata supplied by the sample provider rather than from assay-based typing.

V was cut back by 3 bases and J by 6 bases, leaving a gap of 23 bases between them. Its CDR3 holds 17 amino acids, cysteine through phenylalanine. Only the CDR3 DNA stays, 51 bases, in frame from base 1. In the germline V gene, CDR1 corresponds to MDHEN and CDR2 to SYDVKM. Collaborating institutions collected whole blood in K2EDTA tubes following their own protocols. Collaborator samples were shipped for TCRbeta analysis as frozen whole blood, isolated PBMCs, or DNA extracted from either sample type. TCRbeta CDR3 regions were amplified from genomic DNA using the immunoSEQ Assay, a bias-controlled multiplex PCR. The original pipeline was this. The number of nucleated cells in each sample was estimated by amplification of reference gene primers within the assay. Sequence reads were collapsed and filtered to measure the absolute abundance of every unique TCRbeta CDR3 rearrangement. For each sample, productive Simpson clonality was calculated by taking the square root of Simpson's diversity index across productive rearrangements. TCRdb obtained this table from immuneACCESS and retained in-frame rearrangements with V and J assigned. These tables miss some clones; where compared with another copy, unresolved V genes account for less than half of the shortfall, and the remainder is unexplained. The DNA was the basis for D and trimming; V, J and clone size are from that table. This sample holds 150,000 or so clones; less than 95% were observed only once. The ten biggest clones cover over 0.45% of the sample.

General study outcomes and caveats: Clinical and demographic metadata were provided uncurated, with the amount varying by source and participant.

The chain is assembled from TRBV28 and TRBJ1-1, with no confident D gene call. The origin of this receptor is a man over 45 with acute or convalescent COVID-19. The sample comprised peripheral blood. The CDR3 protein is CASSLGRSVGREAEAFF. The DNA reads TGTGCCAGCAGTTTGGGGAGATCAGTGGGGAGAGAGGCTGAAGCTTTCTTT.